The TCR beta chain under discussion was sequenced for a study of response to subunit inactivated influenza vaccine. MiXCR, applied by TCRdb to the RT-PCR reads, yields one record per CDR3 protein. Of approximately 290,000 distinct CDR3 sequences listed, over 20% are singletons. This clonotype was counted a few times. The antigen remains unidentified. Study-wide findings and caveats: The authors offered the suggestion that each seasonal influenza vaccination recruits few new T cells.

This clonotype was obtained from a man aged 50 to 69 who received an inactivated influenza vaccine. Source: PBMCs from blood, taken 21 months after vaccination.

The chain's CDR3 is CASSYDVTYNSPLHF. The CDR3 DNA sequence: TGTGCCAGCAGCTACGACGTCACCTATAATTCACCCCTCCACTTT. This sequence joins TRBV7-8 and TRBJ1-6, with no clear D. CDR1 is SGHVS, CDR2 FQNEAQ, per germline. This CDR3 region has 15 residues. With 4 bases removed from V and 2 bases from J, the gap between germline ends came to 9 bases.